The 10 T cell receptor beta chains listed next were all sequenced from one sample in a study of blood T cell repertoires in COVID-19. Generated by immunoSEQ multiplex PCR, the TCRdb table keeps only in-frame clones and is missing some. The sample lists 350,000 to 500,000 clones; roughly 84% were seen once. Sequences were obtained from PBMCs or T cells enriched from blood (not recorded which). The receptor source for this set is a young woman who had been exposed to COVID-19.

The gene calls are TRBV7-9 and TRBJ2-5; 14 nucleotides line up with TRBD2. This CDR3 has 19 amino acids. V lost 3 bases and J lost 2; bases outside the gene matches: 11. Germline assignment: CDR1 SEHNR and CDR2 FQNEAQ (reference sequence). CDR3: CASSFTPLTSGGVQETQYF. The CDR3 DNA sequence: TGTGCCAGCAGCTTTACCCCCCTGACTAGCGGGGGGGTTCAAGAGACCCAGTACTTC.

This chain connects TRBV6-4 to TRBJ1-6, with 7 bases fitting TRBD1. The junction had 9 bases not matched to a gene; V was cut back by 5 bases and J by 11 bases. Germline assignment: CDR1 MRHNA and CDR2 SNTAGT. The CDR3 totals 14 residues. DNA for the CDR3: TGTGCCAGCAGTAAGGACAGGACGGCGGCACCCCTCCACTTT. Protein product: CASSKDRTAAPLHF.

The rearrangement joins TRBV5-1 to TRBJ2-1; perhaps TRBD2 as D (6 bases). The CDR3 runs 17 residues. Germline CDR1 and CDR2: SGHRS and YFSETQ. Trimming left V 3 bases short and J 0 bases short, with 16 bases between. The CDR3 is CASSSPSSRDSYNEQFF. In DNA form, the CDR3 reads TGCGCCAGCAGCTCGCCCTCCTCGCGGGACTCCTACAATGAGCAGTTCTTC. Variable domain in full (rest from reference TRBV5-1 and TRBJ2-1): KAGVTQTPRYLIKTRGQQVTLSCSPISGHRSVSWYQQTPGQGLQFLFEYFSETQRNKGNFPGRFSGRQFSNSRSEMNVSTLELGDSALYLCASSSPSSRDSYNEQFFGPGTRLTVL.

For the CDR3, the DNA is TGTGCCAGCAGCCCGGGCGGGACGGGACTAGCGGGAAGGGCTGAGCAGTTCTTC. Its protein product is CASSPGGTGLAGRAEQFF. V is TRBV9 and J is TRBJ2-1, with 13 bases fitting TRBD2. The germline V gene encodes CDR1 SGDLS and CDR2 YYNGEE. Trimming cost V 4 bases and J 9 bases; bases outside gene matches: 16. The CDR3 extends over 18 amino acids.

The chain has TRBV10-1 and TRBJ1-5; 8 nucleotides agree with TRBD1. V trimming: 2 bases; J trimming: 0 bases; junction bases outside the gene matches: 12. The CDR3 sequence is 19 residues long. CDR1 and CDR2 from the germline V gene are WNHNN and SYGVQD (reference sequence). The CDR3 spells CASSERTGTTSYSNQPQHF. The CDR3 DNA follows: TGCGCCAGCAGTGAGCGGACAGGGACGACAAGTTATAGCAATCAGCCCCAGCATTTT.

This chain uses TRBV3-1 (or the pseudogene TRBV3-2) with TRBJ1-2; TRBD1 is a possible D gene (6 bases). Germline lookup yields CDR1 LGHDT and CDR2 YNNKEL (reference sequence). The CDR3 is 15 residues long. V was pared by 0 bases and J by 4 bases, with 12 bases between. Written as DNA, the CDR3 is TGTGCCAGCAGCCAAGAGGGCAGGGGTGGCTATGGCTACACCTTC. Amino acid sequence: CASSQEGRGGYGYTF.

The V call is TRBV29-1, the J call TRBJ1-2; 9 bases fit TRBD1. This CDR3 region has 15 residues. V dropped 2 bases and J dropped 4; count of bases not matched to a gene: 8. The germline V gene encodes CDR1 SQVTM and CDR2 ANQGSEA. The CDR3 reads CSVELTGGEFYGYTF. The CDR3 bases are TGCAGCGTTGAACTGACAGGGGGGGAGTTCTATGGCTACACCTTC. The variable domain in full, completed from reference TRBV29-1 and TRBJ1-2, reads SAVISQKPSRDICQRGTSLTIQCQVDSQVTMMFWYRQQPGQSLTLIATANQGSEATYESGFVIDKFPISRPNLTFSTLTVSNMSPEDSSIYLCSVELTGGEFYGYTFGSGTRLTVV.

The rearrangement joins TRBV18 to TRBJ1-2, with D unresolved. Germline CDR1 reads KGHSH; CDR2 reads LQKENI. There are 16 residues in the CDR3. Trimming removed 0 bases from V and 8 bases from J, with 19 bases in between. The CDR3 DNA reads TGTGCCAGCTCACCACCCGCGGGTGAGAGGGCGCGGGGCTACACCTTC. Its translation is CASSPPAGERARGYTF.

The sample holds one count of this clone. The J gene is TRBJ2-3, the V gene TRBV11-3, with 7 bases fitting TRBD1. Germline V gene data show CDR1 as SGHNT and CDR2 as YENEEA. The CDR3 is made up of 15 amino acids. Unmatched junction bases numbered 6, after V lost 5 bases and J lost 1 base. The CDR3 here is CASSLGQGGTDTQYF. Here the CDR3 DNA reads TGTGCCAGCAGCCTCGGGCAGGGGGGCACAGATACGCAGTATTTT.

This clone was counted only a few times. The chain carries TRBV6-4 and TRBJ1-1, with D uncertain. Germline CDR1 reads MRHNA; CDR2 reads SNTAGT. The CDR3 runs 13 residues. With 6 bases removed from V and 1 base from J, the gap between germline ends came to 9 bases. The CDR3 reads CASSRERNTEAFF. CDR3 nucleotides: TGTGCCAGCAGCCGAGAGAGGAACACTGAAGCTTTCTTT.